The clone carrying this T cell receptor (beta chain) is labeled as medium-sized (0.01 to 0.1%). Its antigen is not identified. The CDR3 has 13 residues. V lost 5 bases to trimming and J lost 4 bases, with 11 bases between them. Looked up from germline, CDR1 is SEHNR and CDR2 is FQNEAQ (reference sequence). The record originates from a study of T cell repertoires and HLA-DP antigens. Whole-study context: Transduced HeLa cells presented HLA-DP to CD4+ T cells. Pre-culture CD4+ samples used roughly 1,100 ng DNA versus 200 to 250 ng for CD137+CD4+ sorts. The study's findings and limits: Sorted CD137+ clonality was about 0.4 for both alloantigens, versus approximately 0.04 pre-culture. Responder cells were total CD4+ cells with a HeLa antigen-presenting system.

Clones were read by immunoSEQ multiplex PCR, and TCRdb kept only the in-frame ones, dropping some. The sample lists over 60,000 clones, about 80% seen once, with around 1.6% in the top ten. The receptor's source is a man aged 60 to 75 in good health and CMV-seronegative. The rearrangement links TRBV7-9 to TRBJ1-1; no clear D gene. The sequenced material came from CD4+ T cells from PBMCs. In nucleotides, the CDR3 is TGTGCCAGCAGCAAAGAGCTGGGCACTGAAGCTTTCTTT. This codes for CASSKELGTEAFF.